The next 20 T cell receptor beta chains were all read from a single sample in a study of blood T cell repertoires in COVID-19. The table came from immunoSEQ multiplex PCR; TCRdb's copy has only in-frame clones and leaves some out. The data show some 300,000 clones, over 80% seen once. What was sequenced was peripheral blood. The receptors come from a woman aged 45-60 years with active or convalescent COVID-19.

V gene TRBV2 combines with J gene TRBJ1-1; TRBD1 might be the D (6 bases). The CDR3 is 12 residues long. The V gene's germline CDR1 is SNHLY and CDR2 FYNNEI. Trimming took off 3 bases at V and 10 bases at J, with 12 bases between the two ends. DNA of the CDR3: TGTGCCAGCAGTGACAGGGGTCCGCGAGCTTTCTTT. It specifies CASSDRGPRAFF.

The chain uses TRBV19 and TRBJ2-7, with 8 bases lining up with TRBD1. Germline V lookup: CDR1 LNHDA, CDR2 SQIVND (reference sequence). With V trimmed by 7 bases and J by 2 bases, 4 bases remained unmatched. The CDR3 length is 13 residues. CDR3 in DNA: TGTGCCAGTAAGGACAGGGCGACCTACGAGCAGTACTTC. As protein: CASKDRATYEQYF.

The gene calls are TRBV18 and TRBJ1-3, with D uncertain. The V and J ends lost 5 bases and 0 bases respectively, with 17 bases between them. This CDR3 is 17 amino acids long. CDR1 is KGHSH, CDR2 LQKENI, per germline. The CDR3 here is CASSSPLRGYSGNTIYF. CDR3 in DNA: TGTGCCAGCTCATCCCCCTTGCGCGGGTACTCTGGAAACACCATATATTTT.

This chain's CDR3 is CSARDRPLDEQFF. In nucleotides, the CDR3 is TGCAGCGCCCGGGACAGGCCCCTTGATGAGCAGTTCTTC. V usage is TRBV29-1 and J usage is TRBJ2-1; 8 bases align to TRBD1. The J segment lost 8 bases and the V segment lost 7 bases, leaving 10 bases of the junction unmatched. CDR1 and CDR2 from the germline V gene are SQVTM and ANQGSEA. The CDR3 has 13 residues.

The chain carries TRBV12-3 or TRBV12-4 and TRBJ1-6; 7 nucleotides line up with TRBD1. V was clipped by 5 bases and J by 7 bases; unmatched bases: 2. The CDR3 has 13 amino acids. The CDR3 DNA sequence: TGTGCCAGCAGTCTGACAGGGAATTCACCCCTCCACTTT. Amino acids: CASSLTGNSPLHF.

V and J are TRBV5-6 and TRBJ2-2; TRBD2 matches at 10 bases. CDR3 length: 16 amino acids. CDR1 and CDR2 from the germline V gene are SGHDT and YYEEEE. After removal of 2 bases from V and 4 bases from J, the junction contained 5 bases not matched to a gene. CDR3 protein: CASSFTSGTLTGELFF. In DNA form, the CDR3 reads TGTGCCAGCAGCTTTACTAGCGGGACGCTCACCGGGGAGCTGTTTTTT.

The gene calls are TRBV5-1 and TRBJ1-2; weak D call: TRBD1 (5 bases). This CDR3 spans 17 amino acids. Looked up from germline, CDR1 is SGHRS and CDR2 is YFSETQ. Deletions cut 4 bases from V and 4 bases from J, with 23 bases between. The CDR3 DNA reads TGCGCCAGCAGCGGTACAGGTACCCACTTGCCAGGCTATGGCTACACCTTC. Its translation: CASSGTGTHLPGYGYTF.

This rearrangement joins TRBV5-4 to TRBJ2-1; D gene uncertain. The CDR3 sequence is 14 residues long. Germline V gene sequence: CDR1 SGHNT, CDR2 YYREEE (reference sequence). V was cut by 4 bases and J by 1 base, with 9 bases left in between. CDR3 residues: CASSQTQSYNEQFF. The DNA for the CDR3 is TGTGCCAGCAGCCAAACTCAATCCTACAATGAGCAGTTCTTC.

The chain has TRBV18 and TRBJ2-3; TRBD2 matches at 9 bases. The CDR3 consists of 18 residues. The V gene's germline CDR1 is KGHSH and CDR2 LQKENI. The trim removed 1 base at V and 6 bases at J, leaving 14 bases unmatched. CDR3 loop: CASSPLFPSGTFEDTQYF. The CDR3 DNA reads TGTGCCAGCTCACCACTATTCCCTAGCGGGACGTTTGAGGATACGCAGTATTTT.

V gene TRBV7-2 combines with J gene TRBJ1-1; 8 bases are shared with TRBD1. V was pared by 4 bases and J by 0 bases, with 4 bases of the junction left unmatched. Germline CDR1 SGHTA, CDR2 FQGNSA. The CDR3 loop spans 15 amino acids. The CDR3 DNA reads TGTGCCAGCAGCTACCCGGACAGGGTGAACACTGAAGCTTTCTTT. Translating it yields CASSYPDRVNTEAFF.

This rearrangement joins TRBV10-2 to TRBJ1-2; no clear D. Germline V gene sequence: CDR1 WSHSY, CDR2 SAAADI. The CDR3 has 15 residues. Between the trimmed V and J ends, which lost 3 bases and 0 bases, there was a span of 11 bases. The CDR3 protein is CASSESGGSNYGYTF. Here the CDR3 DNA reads TGCGCCAGCAGTGAAAGTGGAGGTTCTAACTATGGCTACACCTTC.

Here the CDR3 reads CASSGGPYNEQFF. The CDR3 DNA is TGTGCCAGCAGTGGGGGGCCTTACAATGAGCAGTTCTTC. The chain has TRBV6-4 and TRBJ2-1; weak D call: TRBD1 (6 bases). Germline lookup yields CDR1 MRHNA and CDR2 SNTAGT. With 4 bases removed from V and 4 bases from J, the gap between germline ends came to 8 bases. The CDR3 spans 13 residues.

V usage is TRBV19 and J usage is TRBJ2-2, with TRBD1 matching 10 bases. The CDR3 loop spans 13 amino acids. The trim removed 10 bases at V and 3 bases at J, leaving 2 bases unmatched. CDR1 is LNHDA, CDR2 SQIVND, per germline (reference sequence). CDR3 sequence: CATGTGDTGELFF. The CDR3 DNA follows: TGTGCCACTGGGACAGGGGACACCGGGGAGCTGTTTTTT.

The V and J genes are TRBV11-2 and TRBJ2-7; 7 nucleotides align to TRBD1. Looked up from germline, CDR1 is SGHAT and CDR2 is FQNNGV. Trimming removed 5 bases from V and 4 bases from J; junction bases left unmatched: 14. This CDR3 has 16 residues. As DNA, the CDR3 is TGTGCCAGCAGCCCGCGACAGGGCGTACCCCCGTACGAGCAGTACTTC. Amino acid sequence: CASSPRQGVPPYEQYF.

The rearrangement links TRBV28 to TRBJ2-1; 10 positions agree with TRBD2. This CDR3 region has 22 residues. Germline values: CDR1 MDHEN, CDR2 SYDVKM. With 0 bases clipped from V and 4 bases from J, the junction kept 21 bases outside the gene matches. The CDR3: CASSLWMGFRSGRAAGYNEQFF. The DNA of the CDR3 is TGTGCCAGCAGTTTATGGATGGGGTTTCGGAGCGGGAGGGCCGCTGGATACAATGAGCAGTTCTTC. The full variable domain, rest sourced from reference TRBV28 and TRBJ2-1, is DVKVTQSSRYLVKRTGEKVFLECVQDMDHENMFWYRQDPGLGLRLIYFSYDVKMKEKGDIPEGYSVSREKKERFSLILESASTNQTSMYLCASSLWMGFRSGRAAGYNEQFFGPGTRLTVL.

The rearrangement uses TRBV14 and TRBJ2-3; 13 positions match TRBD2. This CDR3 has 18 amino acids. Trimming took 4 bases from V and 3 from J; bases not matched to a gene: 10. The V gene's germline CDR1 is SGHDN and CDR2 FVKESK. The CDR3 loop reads CASSRGIQTSGRTDTQYF. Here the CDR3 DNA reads TGTGCCAGCAGCCGGGGAATCCAGACTAGCGGGAGGACAGATACGCAGTATTTT.

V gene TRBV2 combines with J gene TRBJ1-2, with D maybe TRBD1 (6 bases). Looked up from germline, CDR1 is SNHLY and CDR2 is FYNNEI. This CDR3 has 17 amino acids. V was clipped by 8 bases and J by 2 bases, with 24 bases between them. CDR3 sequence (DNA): TGTGCCAGCCTGGGGGGGTTGGGACACCTCGGAAACTATGGCTACACCTTC. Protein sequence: CASLGGLGHLGNYGYTF. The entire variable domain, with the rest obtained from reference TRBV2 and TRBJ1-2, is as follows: EPEVTQTPSHQVTQMGQEVILRCVPISNHLYFYWYRQILGQKVEFLVSFYNNEISEKSEIFDDQFSVERPDGSNFTLKIRSTKLEDSAMYFCASLGGLGHLGNYGYTFGSGTRLTVV.

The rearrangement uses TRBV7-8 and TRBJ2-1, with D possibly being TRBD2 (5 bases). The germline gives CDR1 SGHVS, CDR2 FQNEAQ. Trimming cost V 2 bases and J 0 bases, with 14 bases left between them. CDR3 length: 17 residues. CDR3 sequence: CASSLRRAPRSYNEQFF. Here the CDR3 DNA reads TGTGCCAGCAGCTTAAGGCGGGCGCCTCGCTCCTACAATGAGCAGTTCTTC. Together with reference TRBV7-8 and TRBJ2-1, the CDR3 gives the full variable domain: GAGVSQSPRYKVAKRGQDVALRCDPISGHVSLFWYQQALGQGPEFLTYFQNEAQLDKSGLPSDRFFAERPEGSVSTLKIQRTQQEDSAVYLCASSLRRAPRSYNEQFFGPGTRLTVL.

CDR3 loop: CASSLARSLSGANVLTF. CDR3 sequence (DNA): TGTGCCAGCAGTTTAGCCCGATCACTTTCTGGGGCCAACGTCCTGACTTTC. This chain joins TRBV28 and TRBJ2-6; D is ambiguous. Germline lookup yields CDR1 MDHEN and CDR2 SYDVKM. The length of the CDR3 is 17 residues. With 2 bases removed from V and 1 base from J, the gap between germline ends came to 12 bases.

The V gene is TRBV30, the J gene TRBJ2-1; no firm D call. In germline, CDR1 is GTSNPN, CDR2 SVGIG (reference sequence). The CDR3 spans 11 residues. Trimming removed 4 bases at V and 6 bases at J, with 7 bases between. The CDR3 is CAWTRGNEQFF. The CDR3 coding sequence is TGTGCCTGGACTAGAGGCAATGAGCAGTTCTTC.